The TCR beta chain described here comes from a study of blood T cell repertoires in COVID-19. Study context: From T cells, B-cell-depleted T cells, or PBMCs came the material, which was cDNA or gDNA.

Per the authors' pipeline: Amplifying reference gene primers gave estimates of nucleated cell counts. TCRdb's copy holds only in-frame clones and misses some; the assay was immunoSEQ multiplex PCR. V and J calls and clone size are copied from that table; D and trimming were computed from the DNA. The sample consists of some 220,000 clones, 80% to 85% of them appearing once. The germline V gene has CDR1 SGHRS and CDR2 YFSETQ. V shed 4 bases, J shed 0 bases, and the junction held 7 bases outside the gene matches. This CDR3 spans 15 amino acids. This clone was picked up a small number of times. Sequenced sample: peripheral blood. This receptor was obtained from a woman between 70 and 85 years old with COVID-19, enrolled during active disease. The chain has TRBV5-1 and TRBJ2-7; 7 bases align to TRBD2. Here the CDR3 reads CASSMTGGSSYEQYF. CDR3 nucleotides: TGCGCCAGCAGCATGACGGGAGGTAGCTCCTACGAGCAGTACTTC.